This T cell receptor beta chain was sequenced for a study of blood T cell repertoires in COVID-19. Sequencing was performed with immunoSEQ multiplex PCR; in TCRdb, only in-frame clones are kept and a portion is missing. The table lists some 330,000 clones, over 75% of them singletons. V lost 3 bases and J lost 4, with 16 bases in between. Germline CDR1 reads LNHDA; CDR2 reads SQIVND (reference sequence). The CDR3 consists of 16 residues. Ages ranged from about 18 to 89 years, with residence in around 24 US areas. This clonotype was sampled from a man aged 35-49 years in a cohort exposed to, infected with or recovered from COVID-19 (not recorded which). The sequenced material came from PBMCs or T cells enriched from blood (not recorded which). The V and J genes are TRBV19 and TRBJ2-1, with D possibly matching TRBD2 (5 bases). CDR3 sequence: CASSIYVSGSYNEQFF. CDR3 coding DNA: TGTGCCAGTAGTATTTATGTGTCGGGGTCTTACAATGAGCAGTTCTTC.